This T cell receptor beta chain was obtained from a study of OX40 agonist ivuxolimab in advanced cancers. About this clone itself: The antigen is unknown.

The method was immunoSEQ multiplex PCR; TCRdb's version includes in-frame clones alone and lacks a portion of them. The data hold 21,000 or so clones, with about nine tenths observed a single time. The study's findings and limits: At 0.1-3.0 mg/kg, partial responders had clonal expansion among the lowest observed. The authors also found low normalized T-cell clonal expansion in some nonresponders.

CDR1 SGHTA and CDR2 FQGNSA come from the germline V gene. The CDR3 runs to 13 residues. V shed 2 bases and J shed 2 bases, with 6 bases lying between them. The receptor was isolated from an adult with an advanced solid tumor such as melanoma, head and neck, liver or kidney cancer. This chain uses TRBV7-2 with TRBJ1-1, with D unresolved. Sequenced here: CD4+ or CD8+ T cells sorted from blood, sampled in a trial of the OX40 agonist ivuxolimab. CDR3 in amino acids: CASSLQDNTEAFF. In DNA form, the CDR3 reads TGTGCCAGCAGCTTACAAGATAACACTGAAGCTTTCTTT.